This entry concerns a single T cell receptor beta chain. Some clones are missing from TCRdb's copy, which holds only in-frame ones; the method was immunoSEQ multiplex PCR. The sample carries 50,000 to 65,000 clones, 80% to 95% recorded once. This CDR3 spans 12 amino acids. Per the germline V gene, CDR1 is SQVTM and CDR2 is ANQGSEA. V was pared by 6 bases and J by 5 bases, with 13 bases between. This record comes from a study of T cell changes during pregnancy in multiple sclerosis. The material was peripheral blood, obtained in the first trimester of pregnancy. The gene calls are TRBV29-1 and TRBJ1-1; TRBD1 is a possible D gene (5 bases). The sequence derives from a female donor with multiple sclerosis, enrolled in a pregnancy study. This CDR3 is CSVSQGATEAFF. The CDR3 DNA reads TGCAGCGTAAGTCAGGGTGCAACTGAAGCTTTCTTT.